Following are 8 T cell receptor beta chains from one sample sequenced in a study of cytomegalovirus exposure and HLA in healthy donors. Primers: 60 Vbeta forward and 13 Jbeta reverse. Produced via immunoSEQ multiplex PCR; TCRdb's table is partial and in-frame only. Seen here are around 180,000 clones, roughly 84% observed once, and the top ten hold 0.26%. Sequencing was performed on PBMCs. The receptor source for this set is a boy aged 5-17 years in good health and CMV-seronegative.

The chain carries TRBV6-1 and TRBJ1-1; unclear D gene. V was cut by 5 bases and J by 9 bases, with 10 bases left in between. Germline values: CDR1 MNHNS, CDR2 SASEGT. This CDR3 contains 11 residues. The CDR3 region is CASSYVGKAFF. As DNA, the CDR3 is TGTGCCAGCAGTTACGTCGGGAAAGCTTTCTTT.

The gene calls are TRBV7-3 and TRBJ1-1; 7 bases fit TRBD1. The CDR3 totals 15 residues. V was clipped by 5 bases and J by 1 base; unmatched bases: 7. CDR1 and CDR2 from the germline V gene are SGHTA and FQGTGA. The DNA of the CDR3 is TGTGCCAGCAGCCTACAGGGGTGGGGGAACACTGAAGCTTTCTTT. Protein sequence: CASSLQGWGNTEAFF.

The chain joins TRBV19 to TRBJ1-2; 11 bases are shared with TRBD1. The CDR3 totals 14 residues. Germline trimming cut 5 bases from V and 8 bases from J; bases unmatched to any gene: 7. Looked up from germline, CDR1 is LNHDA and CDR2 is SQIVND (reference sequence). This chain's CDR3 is CASSHGQGAGGYTF. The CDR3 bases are TGTGCCAGTAGTCATGGACAGGGGGCAGGCGGCTACACCTTC.

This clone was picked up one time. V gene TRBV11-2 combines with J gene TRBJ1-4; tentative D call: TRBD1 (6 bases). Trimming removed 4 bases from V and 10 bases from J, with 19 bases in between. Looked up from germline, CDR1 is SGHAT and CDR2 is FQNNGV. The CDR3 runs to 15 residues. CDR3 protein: CASSSPGGRGAKLFF. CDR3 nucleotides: TGTGCCAGCAGCTCCCCCGGGGGGCGCGGGGCAAAACTGTTTTTT.

In DNA, the CDR3 is TGCGCCAGCAGCCCGCTTACCGGGACAGCTGGTGAAAAACTGTTTTTT. Amino acids: CASSPLTGTAGEKLFF. The rearrangement joins TRBV4-1 to TRBJ1-4, with TRBD1 matching 7 bases. The germline gives CDR1 MGHRA, CDR2 YSYEKL. With 4 bases clipped from V and 7 bases from J, the junction kept 12 bases outside the gene matches. CDR3 size: 16 residues.

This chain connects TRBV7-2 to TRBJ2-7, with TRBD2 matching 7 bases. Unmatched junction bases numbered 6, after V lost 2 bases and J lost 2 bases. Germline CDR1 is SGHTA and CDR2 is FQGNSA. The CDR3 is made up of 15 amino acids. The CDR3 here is CASSLNRGVAYEQYF. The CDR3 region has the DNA TGTGCCAGCAGCTTAAATCGGGGGGTAGCCTACGAGCAGTACTTC.

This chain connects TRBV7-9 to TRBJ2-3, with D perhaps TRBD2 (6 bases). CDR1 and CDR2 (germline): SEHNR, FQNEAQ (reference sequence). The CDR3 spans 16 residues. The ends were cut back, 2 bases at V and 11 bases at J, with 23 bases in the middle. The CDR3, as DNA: TGTGCCAGCAGCTTAAATTTGGGACCCCACGGGGGTGTGCAGTATTTT. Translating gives CASSLNLGPHGGVQYF.

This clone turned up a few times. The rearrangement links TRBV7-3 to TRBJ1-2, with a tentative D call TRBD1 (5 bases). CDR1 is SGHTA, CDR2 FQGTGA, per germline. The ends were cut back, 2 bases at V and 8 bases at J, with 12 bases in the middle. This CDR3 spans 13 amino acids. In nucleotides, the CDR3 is TGTGCCAGCAGCTTAGGCGGACAACGAGGCTACACCTTC. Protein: CASSLGGQRGYTF.